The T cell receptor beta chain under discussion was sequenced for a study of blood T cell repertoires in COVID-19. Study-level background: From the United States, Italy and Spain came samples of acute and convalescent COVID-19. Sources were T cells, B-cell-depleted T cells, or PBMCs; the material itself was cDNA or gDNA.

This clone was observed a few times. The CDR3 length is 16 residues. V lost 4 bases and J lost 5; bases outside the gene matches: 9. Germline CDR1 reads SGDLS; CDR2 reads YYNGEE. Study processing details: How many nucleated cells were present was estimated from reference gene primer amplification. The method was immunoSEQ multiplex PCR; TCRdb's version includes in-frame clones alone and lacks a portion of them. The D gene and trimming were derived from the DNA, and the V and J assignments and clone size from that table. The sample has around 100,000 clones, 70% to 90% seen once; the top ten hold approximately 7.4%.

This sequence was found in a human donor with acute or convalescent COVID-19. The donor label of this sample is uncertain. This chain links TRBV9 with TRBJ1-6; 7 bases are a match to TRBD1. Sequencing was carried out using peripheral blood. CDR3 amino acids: CASSLTDRHNNSPLHF. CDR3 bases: TGTGCCAGCAGCCTCACGGACAGGCATAATAATTCACCCCTCCACTTT.